This T cell receptor beta chain was profiled in a study of lymphopenia after photon versus proton radiotherapy. Findings and caveats of the study: After the lymphocyte nadir, photon-treated repertoires showed oligoclonal expansion, especially of CD8+ Temra cells. In patients who died, overall survival fell as post-nadir TCR diversity dropped more. Proton therapy kept repertoires fairly stable, unlike photons, which gained effector/memory cells. Only patients who died were analyzed for survival; proton advantage is unproven.

CDR1 is SGHDT, CDR2 YYEEEE, per germline. This CDR3 contains 15 residues. Trimming removed 1 base from V and 3 bases from J; junction bases left unmatched: 3. Sequenced by immunoSEQ multiplex PCR; TCRdb stores in-frame clones only, minus some. The sample lists 20,000 to 25,000 clones, 85% seen once, with roughly 20% in the top ten. Points on this clone: Its antigen is not identified.

This chain uses TRBV5-6 with TRBJ2-7; TRBD2 agrees at 11 bases. This clonotype was sampled from a man in his 60s with pancreatic cancer. The input for sequencing was peripheral blood, taken from a patient treated with photon-based radiotherapy. DNA for the CDR3: TGTGCCAGCAGCTTGCGGCTAGCGGGGGGCTACGAGCAGTACTTC. Protein: CASSLRLAGGYEQYF.